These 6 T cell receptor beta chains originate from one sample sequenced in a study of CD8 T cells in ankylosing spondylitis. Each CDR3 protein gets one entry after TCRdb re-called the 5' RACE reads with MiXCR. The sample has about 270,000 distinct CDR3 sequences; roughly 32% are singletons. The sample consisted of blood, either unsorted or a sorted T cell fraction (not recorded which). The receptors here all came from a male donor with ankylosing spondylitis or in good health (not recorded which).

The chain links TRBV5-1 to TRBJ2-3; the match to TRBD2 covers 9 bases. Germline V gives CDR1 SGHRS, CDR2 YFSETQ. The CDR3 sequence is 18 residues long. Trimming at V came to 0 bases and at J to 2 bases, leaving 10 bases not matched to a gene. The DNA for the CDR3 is TGCGCCAGCAGCTTGGTTGCGGGGGGGCCTGGGATCACAGATACGCAGTATTTT. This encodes CASSLVAGGPGITDTQYF.

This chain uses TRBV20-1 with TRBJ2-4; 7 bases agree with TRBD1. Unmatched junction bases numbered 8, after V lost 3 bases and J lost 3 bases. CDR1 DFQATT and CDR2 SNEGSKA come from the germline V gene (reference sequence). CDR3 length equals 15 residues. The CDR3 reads CSASLLTGRKNIQYF. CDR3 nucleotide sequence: TGCAGTGCTAGCCTCTTGACAGGGCGCAAAAACATTCAGTACTTC.

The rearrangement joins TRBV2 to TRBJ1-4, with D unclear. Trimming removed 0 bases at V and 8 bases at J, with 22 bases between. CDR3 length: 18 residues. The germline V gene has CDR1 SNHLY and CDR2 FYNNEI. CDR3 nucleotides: TGTGCCAGCAGTGAAGCACTCGGTTTGGGAGGGTCGGAAGAAAAACTGTTTTTT. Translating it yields CASSEALGLGGSEEKLFF.

CDR3 in amino acids: CASSPMADRGTQYF. In DNA form, the CDR3 reads TGTGCCAGCAGCCCAATGGCGGACAGGGGGACCCAGTACTTC. The V call is TRBV7-6, the J call TRBJ2-5; 9 bases fit TRBD1. Trimming took 5 bases from V and 7 from J; bases not matched to a gene: 8. The CDR3 sequence is 14 residues long. Germline-derived CDR1 and CDR2 are SGHVS and FNYEAQ.

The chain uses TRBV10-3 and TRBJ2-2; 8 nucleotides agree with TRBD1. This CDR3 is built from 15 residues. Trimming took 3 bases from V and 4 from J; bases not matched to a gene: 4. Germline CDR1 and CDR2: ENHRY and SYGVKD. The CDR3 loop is CAISDRGRFTGELFF. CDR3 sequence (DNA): TGTGCCATCAGTGACAGGGGGCGGTTCACCGGGGAGCTGTTTTTT.

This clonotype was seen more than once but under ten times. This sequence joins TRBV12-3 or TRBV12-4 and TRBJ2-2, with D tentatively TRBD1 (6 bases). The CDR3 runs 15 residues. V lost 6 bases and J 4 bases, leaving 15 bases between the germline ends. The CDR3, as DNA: TGTGCCAGCAGGACAGACAGGTTACTCACCGGGGAGCTGTTTTTT. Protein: CASRTDRLLTGELFF.